Below, 28 T cell receptor beta chains from the same sample are listed, as sequenced in a study of blood T cell repertoires in COVID-19. The repertoire was sequenced with immunoSEQ multiplex PCR; TCRdb's copy has only in-frame clones and lacks some. The sample includes about 68,000 clones, roughly 85% seen only once; the top ten take 6.5% to 9%. Sequencing was performed on peripheral blood. These receptors originate from a man aged 25 to 45 with acute or convalescent COVID-19.

V gene TRBV19 combines with J gene TRBJ2-7; TRBD1 matches at 8 bases. The CDR3 length is 13 residues. Looked up from germline, CDR1 is LNHDA and CDR2 is SQIVND (reference sequence). CDR3 coding DNA: TGTGCGTCCGGGACAGGAGGTTCCTACGAGCAGTACTTC. Its translation is CASGTGGSYEQYF.

This chain joins TRBV19 and TRBJ2-7, with 8 positions matching TRBD1. Per the germline V gene, CDR1 is LNHDA and CDR2 is SQIVND (reference sequence). This CDR3 comprises 14 residues. V gave up 3 bases and J gave up 0 bases; unmatched junction bases: 1. The CDR3: CASSMGTGSYEQYF. CDR3 DNA sequence: TGTGCCAGTAGTATGGGGACAGGCTCCTACGAGCAGTACTTC.

The gene calls are TRBV7-2 and TRBJ1-6; a possible D gene is TRBD1 (5 bases). V was shortened by 1 base and J by 14 bases, with 12 bases between the two germline ends. Germline V gives CDR1 SGHTA, CDR2 FQGNSA. The CDR3 covers 13 residues. This chain's CDR3 is CASSLGRGQTLHF. CDR3 sequence (DNA): TGTGCCAGCAGCTTAGGTAGAGGACAAACCCTCCACTTT.

The chain couples TRBV18 to TRBJ2-7; 7 positions agree with TRBD1. The ends lost 5 bases at V and 4 bases at J; junction bases unmatched: 8. Germline values: CDR1 KGHSH, CDR2 LQKENI. This CDR3 is 14 amino acids long. CDR3 sequence: CASSTTTGPYEQYF. The CDR3 DNA reads as TGTGCCAGCTCAACCACGACAGGGCCTTACGAGCAGTACTTC.

The genes are TRBV11-3 and TRBJ2-3, with D possibly matching TRBD1 (6 bases). CDR3 length: 18 amino acids. V was cut by 0 bases and J by 2 bases, with 18 bases left in between. In germline, CDR1 is SGHNT, CDR2 YENEEA. The CDR3 spells CASSLDLTGTPHTDTQYF. The CDR3 DNA follows: TGTGCCAGCAGCTTAGACCTCACCGGGACACCCCACACAGATACGCAGTATTTT.

CDR3 DNA sequence: TGCGCCAGCAGTGGGGACGTGGGGGCTGGTGAGCAGTTCTTC. Translation gives CASSGDVGAGEQFF. This sequence joins TRBV10-1 and TRBJ2-1, with D maybe TRBD1 (6 bases). The CDR3 is 14 residues long. Germline CDR1 reads WNHNN; CDR2 reads SYGVQD (reference sequence). V was clipped by 4 bases and J by 9 bases, with 16 bases between them.

The J gene is TRBJ2-3, the V gene TRBV5-1; D is possibly TRBD1 (5 bases). The ends were cut back, 3 bases at V and 8 bases at J, with 10 bases in the middle. CDR1 and CDR2 from the germline V gene are SGHRS and YFSETQ. The CDR3 runs to 12 residues. The CDR3 is CASSSLRGTQYF. CDR3 sequence (DNA): TGCGCCAGCAGCTCCCTAAGGGGTACGCAGTATTTT.

The chain has TRBV11-2 and TRBJ1-1; no clear D. Germline assignment: CDR1 SGHAT and CDR2 FQNNGV. V lost 4 bases, J lost 5 bases, and 11 bases lay in between. The CDR3 sequence is 13 residues long. CDR3 residues: CASSSETGTEAFF. CDR3 DNA sequence: TGTGCCAGCAGCTCAGAGACGGGAACTGAAGCTTTCTTT.

The chain combines TRBV5-6 with TRBJ2-7; perhaps TRBD2 as D (7 bases). V was trimmed by 2 bases and J by 4 bases, leaving 10 bases between them. The CDR3 is made up of 13 amino acids. CDR1 SGHDT and CDR2 YYEEEE come from the germline V gene. CDR3 DNA sequence: TGTGCCAGCAGCTTCGGGGGGCCGTACGAGCAGTACTTC. Residues: CASSFGGPYEQYF. The variable domain in full, completed from reference TRBV5-6 and TRBJ2-7, reads DAGVTQSPTHLIKTRGQQVTLRCSPKSGHDTVSWYQQALGQGPQFIFQYYEEEERQRGNFPDRFSGHQFPNYSSELNVNALLLGDSALYLCASSFGGPYEQYFGPGTRLTVT.

The gene calls are TRBV7-8 and TRBJ2-7; D uncertain. Germline lookup yields CDR1 SGHVS and CDR2 FQNEAQ. Trimming took 1 base from V and 4 from J, leaving 8 bases between them. There are 13 residues in the CDR3. CDR3 nucleotides: TGTGCCAGCAGCTTAGTCCAAGCGTACGAGCAGTACTTC. Protein: CASSLVQAYEQYF.

This clone was detected a few times. The chain combines TRBV28 with TRBJ2-1; maybe TRBD2 (6 bases). This CDR3 is 16 amino acids long. V was trimmed by 4 bases and J by 2 bases, leaving 15 bases between them. CDR1 is MDHEN, CDR2 SYDVKM, per germline. The CDR3 here is CASSYLPTGAYNEQFF. In DNA form, the CDR3 reads TGTGCCAGCAGTTACCTCCCGACGGGGGCCTACAATGAGCAGTTCTTC.

The rearrangement links TRBV30 to TRBJ1-6, with D unclear. The CDR3 runs 12 residues. V was clipped by 5 bases and J by 5 bases, with 7 bases between them. The germline CDR1 and CDR2 sequences are GTSNPN and SVGIG (reference sequence). CDR3 nucleotides: TGTGCCTGGGGGCAGAATAATTCACCCCTCCACTTT. Translating it yields CAWGQNNSPLHF.

The J gene is TRBJ2-4, the V gene TRBV6-1, with a tentative D call TRBD2 (5 bases). The V and J ends lost 1 base and 9 bases respectively, with 10 bases between them. The V gene's germline CDR1 is MNHNS and CDR2 SASEGT. The CDR3 runs 13 residues. The CDR3 DNA is TGTGCCAGCAGTGAAGACTCCGAGGGCATTCAGTACTTC. Translated, it gives CASSEDSEGIQYF.

The rearrangement joins TRBV29-1 to TRBJ2-5, with D possibly being TRBD1 (6 bases). Deletions cut 0 bases from V and 2 bases from J, with 13 bases between. The CDR3 consists of 15 residues. CDR1 and CDR2 (germline): SQVTM, ANQGSEA. The DNA for the CDR3 is TGCAGCGTTGAAGATCAGGGGTTCCCACAAGAGACCCAGTACTTC. As protein: CSVEDQGFPQETQYF. The full variable domain, in which reference TRBV29-1 and TRBJ2-5 provide the parts outside the CDR3, is SAVISQKPSRDICQRGTSLTIQCQVDSQVTMMFWYRQQPGQSLTLIATANQGSEATYESGFVIDKFPISRPNLTFSTLTVSNMSPEDSSIYLCSVEDQGFPQETQYFGPGTRLLVL.

The chain carries TRBV2 and TRBJ2-1; 8 bases are a match to TRBD2. The germline V gene encodes CDR1 SNHLY and CDR2 FYNNEI. The CDR3 is 14 residues long. The trim removed 5 bases at V and 7 bases at J, leaving 7 bases unmatched. For the CDR3, the DNA is TGTGCCAGCAGTTTAGCGGGACTAGGAAATGAGCAGTTCTTC. Amino acids: CASSLAGLGNEQFF.

The chain joins TRBV27 to TRBJ1-2; 7 bases agree with TRBD1. CDR3 length equals 14 residues. The V gene end was trimmed by 4 bases and the J gene end by 3 bases; junction bases not matched to a gene: 5. Per germline, CDR1 MNHEY and CDR2 SMNVEV (reference sequence). CDR3 loop: CASSSSGTDYGYTF. CDR3 nucleotides: TGTGCCAGCAGTTCATCCGGGACAGACTATGGCTACACCTTC.

The J gene is TRBJ2-3, the V gene TRBV29-1, with D tentatively TRBD1 (5 bases). V dropped 7 bases and J dropped 3 bases, with 14 bases sitting between them. The CDR3 has 13 residues. Germline V lookup: CDR1 SQVTM, CDR2 ANQGSEA. The CDR3 DNA follows: TGCAGCGCAGAAGGGGCAGCGACAGATACGCAGTATTTT. Its translation is CSAEGAATDTQYF.

This chain links TRBV5-1 with TRBJ1-6; no definite D call. The CDR3 contains 16 residues. The V gene lost 0 bases and the J gene lost 7 bases, with 14 bases spanning the gap. Germline assignment: CDR1 SGHRS and CDR2 YFSETQ. The CDR3 region has the DNA TGCGCCAGCAGCTTGGAGGCAGGTCGTCGAAATTCACCCCTCCACTTT. This codes for CASSLEAGRRNSPLHF.

By proportion, this clone is medium-sized (0.01 to 0.1%). The J gene is TRBJ1-1, the V gene TRBV6-1, with a weak D call TRBD1 (6 bases). Trimming took 3 bases from V and 8 from J, leaving 19 bases between them. The germline V gene has CDR1 MNHNS and CDR2 SASEGT. This CDR3 has 15 residues. The CDR3 sequence: CASSEPVTGHMEAFF. In DNA form, the CDR3 reads TGTGCCAGCAGTGAGCCCGTGACAGGACACATGGAAGCTTTCTTT.

The V and J genes are TRBV5-6 and TRBJ2-7, with 10 bases aligning to TRBD2. This CDR3 comprises 17 residues. Germline V CDR1 and CDR2: SGHDT, YYEEEE. With 1 base clipped from V and 2 bases from J, the junction kept 9 bases outside the gene matches. Here the CDR3 reads CASSLLEREGLPYEQYF. Here the CDR3 DNA reads TGTGCCAGCAGCTTGTTAGAGCGGGAGGGCCTTCCCTACGAGCAGTACTTC.

The rearrangement links TRBV9 to TRBJ2-3; 7 bases agree with TRBD2. The junction had 4 bases not matched to a gene; V was cut back by 0 bases and J by 0 bases. The CDR3 runs to 16 residues. CDR1 SGDLS and CDR2 YYNGEE come from the germline V gene. CDR3 amino acids: CASSVASGPSTDTQYF. DNA of the CDR3: TGTGCCAGCAGCGTAGCTAGCGGCCCTAGCACAGATACGCAGTATTTT.

The chain links TRBV6-5 to TRBJ2-3, with TRBD1 matching over 9 bases. The CDR3 has 14 amino acids. The germline V gene encodes CDR1 MNHEY and CDR2 SVGAGI. The V segment lost 6 bases and the J segment 3 bases; nucleotides outside the gene matches: 4. CDR3 nucleotides: TGTGCCAGCAGGGGACAGGGAGGAACAGATACGCAGTATTTT. Its translation: CASRGQGGTDTQYF.

The chain has TRBV6-5 and TRBJ1-2; D unresolved. Germline assignment: CDR1 MNHEY and CDR2 SVGAGI. V was shortened by 0 bases and J by 8 bases, with 13 bases between the two germline ends. This CDR3 region has 14 residues. The CDR3 bases are TGTGCCAGCAGTTACTCGCCGGGAAGCTACGGCTACACCTTC. Translating gives CASSYSPGSYGYTF.

The CDR3 nucleotides read TGCGCCAGCATTCGCGGGAGTGGTTCAGATACGCAGTATTTT. Protein product: CASIRGSGSDTQYF. The chain recombines TRBV10-2 with TRBJ2-3, with TRBD2 identical over 7 bases. The CDR3 is made up of 14 amino acids. CDR1 and CDR2 (germline): WSHSY, SAAADI. The V segment lost 7 bases and the J segment 4 bases; nucleotides outside the gene matches: 8.

This clone was picked up a small number of times. This chain links TRBV5-1 with TRBJ1-2; TRBD1 matches 8 bases. Germline V gives CDR1 SGHRS, CDR2 YFSETQ. The CDR3 runs to 13 residues. The junction had 6 bases not matched to a gene; V was cut back by 4 bases and J by 7 bases. The CDR3 coding sequence is TGCGCCAGCAGCCTAGACAGGGGAGTTGGCTACACCTTC. This translates into CASSLDRGVGYTF.

CDR3 amino acids: CASSLSGGNTEAFF. The DNA of the CDR3 is TGTGCCAGCAGCCTATCAGGGGGGAACACTGAAGCTTTCTTT. The rearrangement uses TRBV7-8 and TRBJ1-1, with 7 bases fitting TRBD1. Germline lookup yields CDR1 SGHVS and CDR2 FQNEAQ. The CDR3 consists of 14 residues. J lost 1 base, V lost 5 bases, and 4 bases had no gene match. The full variable domain, rest sourced from reference TRBV7-8 and TRBJ1-1, is GAGVSQSPRYKVAKRGQDVALRCDPISGHVSLFWYQQALGQGPEFLTYFQNEAQLDKSGLPSDRFFAERPEGSVSTLKIQRTQQEDSAVYLCASSLSGGNTEAFFGQGTRLTVV.

The V and J genes are TRBV12-3 or TRBV12-4 and TRBJ1-1, with no clear D. Trimming shortened V by 3 bases and J by 7 bases, and 9 bases separated the two germline ends. This CDR3 contains 12 residues. As DNA, the CDR3 is TGTGCCAGCAGTTTCGCGGGTGGTGAAGCTTTCTTT. Its translation is CASSFAGGEAFF.

The V call is TRBV28, the J call TRBJ2-7; 10 bases are a match to TRBD1. Germline loops: CDR1 MDHEN, CDR2 SYDVKM. V gave up 8 bases and J gave up 0 bases; unmatched junction bases: 16. The CDR3 has 18 residues. The CDR3 DNA reads TGTGCCAGCTACCCCGGGACAGGGGTTAGCGGGGTCTCCTACGAGCAGTACTTC. Its translation is CASYPGTGVSGVSYEQYF.